The 20 T cell receptor beta chains in this list originate from one sample, sequenced in a study of T-cell reconstitution after alpha-beta-depleted transplantation in children. The TCRbeta library incorporated unique molecular identifiers. TCRdb processed the PCR reads anew with MiXCR; each CDR3 protein has one entry. The sample has about 90,000 distinct CDR3 sequences, roughly 8% seen once. Sequences were derived from PBMCs from the stem cell graft donor, sampled from the stem cell graft. The receptor set was obtained from a human donor who donated a stem cell graft to a child with congenital amegakaryocytic thrombocytopenia.

At least ten counts were recorded for this clonotype. The chain recombines TRBV3-1 with TRBJ2-5; D unclear. The germline V gene encodes CDR1 LGHDT and CDR2 YNNKEL (reference sequence). This CDR3 region has 16 residues. Trimming left V 3 bases short and J 0 bases short, with 14 bases between. In DNA, the CDR3 is TGTGCCAGCAGCCATTTCCAGCAAATGTACCAAGAGACCCAGTACTTC. Residues: CASSHFQQMYQETQYF.

J is TRBJ2-3 and V is TRBV24-1, with 12 bases lining up with TRBD2. From germline, CDR1 is KGHDR and CDR2 SFDVKD. V lost 9 bases to trimming and J lost 6 bases; unmatched junction nucleotides: 15. The CDR3 is 17 residues long. The CDR3 coding sequence is TGTGCCACCTTTGATCCTACTAGCGGGGGGTCGTTGGATACGCAGTATTTT. It specifies CATFDPTSGGSLDTQYF.

The V gene is TRBV2, the J gene TRBJ2-3, with D maybe TRBD1 (5 bases). CDR1 SNHLY and CDR2 FYNNEI come from the germline V gene. V was pared by 8 bases and J by 4 bases, with 19 bases between. The CDR3 contains 15 residues. The CDR3 bases are TGTGCCAGCCAGCCCCAGGGCAGACCTCCAGATACGCAGTATTTT. Residues: CASQPQGRPPDTQYF.

This sequence joins TRBV20-1 and TRBJ2-5, with 8 bases identical to TRBD2. V was clipped by 0 bases and J by 2 bases; unmatched bases: 8. Germline V gives CDR1 DFQATT, CDR2 SNEGSKA (reference sequence). The CDR3 length is 16 residues. The CDR3 protein is CSARDNSGNNQETQYF. The CDR3 DNA reads TGCAGTGCTAGAGACAATAGCGGGAACAATCAAGAGACCCAGTACTTC.

This clonotype was found many times. The chain couples TRBV12-3 or TRBV12-4 to TRBJ2-7; D not certain. V lost 5 bases to trimming and J lost 7 bases, with 24 bases between them. CDR3 size: 16 residues. CDR3 coding DNA: TGTGCCAGCAGTGAAAACCAGGCAGAGTACGATCGAGAGCAGTACTTC. Amino acids: CASSENQAEYDREQYF.

This clonotype was detected ten times or more. The chain links TRBV28 to TRBJ1-1; D possibly corresponds to TRBD1 (5 bases). The CDR3 loop spans 14 amino acids. Deletions cut 3 bases from V and 0 bases from J, with 8 bases between. The germline V gene encodes CDR1 MDHEN and CDR2 SYDVKM. The CDR3 protein is CASSLRQMNTEAFF. The DNA for the CDR3 is TGTGCCAGCAGTTTGAGACAGATGAACACTGAAGCTTTCTTT.

This clonotype was seen ten or more times. The chain links TRBV12-3 or TRBV12-4 to TRBJ2-2; D ambiguous. Trimming left V 7 bases short and J 6 bases short, with 9 bases between. The CDR3 totals 12 residues. CDR3 amino acids: CASTLTPGELFF. The CDR3 bases are TGTGCCAGCACCCTAACCCCCGGGGAGCTGTTTTTT.

This clonotype appeared many times. The CDR3 loop is CASSSGTSGRLDTQYF. CDR3 sequence (DNA): TGCGCCAGCAGCTCCGGGACTAGCGGGAGGCTGGATACGCAGTATTTT. V is TRBV5-1 and J is TRBJ2-3; 15 bases are a match to TRBD2. The CDR3 consists of 16 residues. V lost 3 bases, J lost 6 bases, and 5 bases stayed unmatched. Germline CDR1 and CDR2: SGHRS and YFSETQ.

The sample holds many counts of this clonotype. J is TRBJ1-2 and V is TRBV10-3; D perhaps matches TRBD1 (5 bases). This CDR3 is built from 14 residues. Trimming shortened V by 4 bases and J by 4 bases, and 13 bases separated the two germline ends. Germline lookup yields CDR1 ENHRY and CDR2 SYGVKD. The CDR3 region is CAISGLSGSYGYTF. The DNA of the CDR3 is TGTGCCATCAGTGGGCTGTCAGGGTCCTATGGCTACACCTTC.

This clonotype has a count of ten or more. The chain recombines TRBV12-3 or TRBV12-4 with TRBJ1-1; D gene uncertain. Trimming removed 1 base at V and 1 base at J, with 7 bases between. This CDR3 has 14 residues. CDR3 nucleotide sequence: TGTGCCAGCAGTTTAGACCCAGAGAACACTGAAGCTTTCTTT. Translated: CASSLDPENTEAFF.

This clonotype was observed many times. The chain is built from TRBV20-1 and TRBJ2-7; D gene uncertain. CDR1 is DFQATT and CDR2 is SNEGSKA in the germline V gene (reference sequence). The CDR3 covers 15 residues. Trimming pared 0 bases from V and 2 bases from J, leaving 14 bases between. CDR3 sequence reads: CSARDRAAFTYEQYF. Written as DNA, the CDR3 is TGCAGTGCTAGAGATAGGGCAGCCTTTACCTACGAGCAGTACTTC.

Comment on this clonotype: A much larger clone differs from this one at a single base, so this may be a read error. This chain connects TRBV29-1 to TRBJ2-7; no clear D gene. The CDR3 has 12 amino acids. V lost 0 bases to trimming and J lost 9 bases, with 12 bases between them. Germline V gene data show CDR1 as SQVTM and CDR2 as ANQGSEA. The CDR3 bases are TGCAGCGTTGAAGAGGTCGGAAACTGGCAGTACTTC. It translates to CSVEEVGNWQYF.

There are many counts of this clonotype. The V call is TRBV5-1, the J call TRBJ2-7; tentative D call: TRBD1 (6 bases). Germline lookup yields CDR1 SGHRS and CDR2 YFSETQ. V dropped 0 bases and J dropped 3 bases, with 10 bases sitting between them. There are 14 residues in the CDR3. This chain's CDR3 is CASSLEGDIYEQYF. CDR3 DNA sequence: TGCGCCAGCAGCTTGGAGGGGGACATCTACGAGCAGTACTTC. Together with reference TRBV5-1 and TRBJ2-7, the CDR3 gives the full variable domain: KAGVTQTPRYLIKTRGQQVTLSCSPISGHRSVSWYQQTPGQGLQFLFEYFSETQRNKGNFPGRFSGRQFSNSRSEMNVSTLELGDSALYLCASSLEGDIYEQYFGPGTRLTVT.

At least ten counts were recorded for this clonotype. The chain carries TRBV6-1 and TRBJ1-2; 10 nucleotides agree with TRBD1. The CDR3 consists of 15 residues. In germline, CDR1 is MNHNS, CDR2 SASEGT. The V segment lost 4 bases and the J segment 7 bases; nucleotides outside the gene matches: 9. CDR3 nucleotides: TGTGCCAGCAGTGGAACCGAGACAGGGGGCATTGGCTACACCTTC. Translating it yields CASSGTETGGIGYTF.

The rearrangement uses TRBV20-1 and TRBJ2-3; no definite D call. This CDR3 spans 14 amino acids. Trimming left V 5 bases short and J 1 base short, with 13 bases between. Germline V gene data show CDR1 as DFQATT and CDR2 as SNEGSKA (reference sequence). CDR3 protein: CSAFESAGTDTQYF. In nucleotides, the CDR3 is TGCAGTGCTTTTGAATCGGCTGGCACAGATACGCAGTATTTT.

This clonotype was counted ten times or more. The rearrangement links TRBV7-6 to TRBJ1-5, with D possibly matching TRBD1 (6 bases). Germline assignment: CDR1 SGHVS and CDR2 FNYEAQ. The CDR3 is 13 amino acids. With 9 bases removed from V and 0 bases from J, the gap between germline ends came to 9 bases. CDR3 region: CARGHFSNQPQHF. CDR3 in DNA: TGTGCCAGGGGACACTTTAGCAATCAGCCCCAGCATTTT.

This clonotype was observed a handful of times. The chain carries TRBV19 and TRBJ1-5, with D perhaps matching TRBD1 (5 bases). CDR3 length: 15 residues. Looked up from germline, CDR1 is LNHDA and CDR2 is SQIVND (reference sequence). V was pared by 0 bases and J by 11 bases, with 17 bases between. Here the CDR3 reads CASSIDRMGPPAQHF. The CDR3 nucleotides read TGTGCCAGTAGTATAGATCGTATGGGGCCCCCCGCCCAGCATTTT.

This clonotype was recorded many times. The rearrangement uses TRBV6-2 or TRBV6-3 and TRBJ2-2, with a weak D call TRBD1 (5 bases). V lost 0 bases, J lost 3 bases, and 5 bases lay in between. This CDR3 spans 14 amino acids. The germline CDR1 and CDR2 sequences are MNHEY and SVGEGT. The CDR3 here is CASSYSTDTGELFF. The CDR3 coding sequence is TGTGCCAGCAGTTACTCGACAGACACCGGGGAGCTGTTTTTT.

In regard to this clonotype: The germline gene is not matched at one end of the junction; a read error may be the cause. This rearrangement joins TRBV27 to TRBJ2-1; D is possibly TRBD2 (6 bases). The CDR3 is made up of 15 amino acids. Germline values: CDR1 MNHEY, CDR2 SMNVEV (reference sequence). The CDR3 DNA sequence: TGTGCCAGCATGCTGATCGGCGGAGGGTACAATGACCAGTTCTTC. This encodes CASMLIGGGYNDQFF.

This clonotype was picked up many times. The V and J genes are TRBV6-5 and TRBJ2-7; TRBD1 aligns across 9 bases. In germline, CDR1 is MNHEY, CDR2 SVGAGI. The V and J ends lost 5 bases and 9 bases, in that order; junction bases with no gene match: 8. This CDR3 comprises 13 residues. In DNA, the CDR3 is TGTGCCAGCAGTCTCCGGGACAGGGATGCGCAGTACTTC. Protein sequence: CASSLRDRDAQYF.